The 7 T cell receptor beta chains listed next were all sequenced from one sample in a study of beta chain features in type 1 diabetes. Whole-study results and caveats: Within each of all four CD4+ subsets, Type 1 diabetes patients had TCRB CDR3s that were moderately but significantly shorter.

TCRB transcripts that were expressed got sequenced, as all of the isolated RNA had been reverse transcribed. Only in-frame clones appear in the TCRdb table, and some are missing; sequencing was by immunoSEQ multiplex PCR. The data show a few hundred thousand clones, roughly 22% seen once. No cognate antigen is known for these TCRs. What was sequenced was naive CD4+ T cells from blood. The receptors come from a woman aged 40-49 years with type 1 diabetes.

The rearrangement uses TRBV29-1 and TRBJ1-5; D is possibly TRBD1 (5 bases). Germline V gene lookup returns CDR1 SQVTM and CDR2 ANQGSEA. The CDR3 length is 13 residues. V lost 6 bases and J lost 5, with 14 bases in between. The CDR3 coding sequence is TGCAGCGTGTCCTTCGGGGACTATCAGCCCCAGCATTTT. It encodes CSVSFGDYQPQHF.

This clone was picked up a small number of times. The rearrangement links TRBV6-4 to TRBJ1-5; TRBD1 matches 9 bases. Germline CDR1 is MRHNA and CDR2 is SNTAGT. This CDR3 contains 13 residues. Unmatched junction bases numbered 1, after V lost 5 bases and J lost 5 bases. The CDR3 spells CASSRTGDQPQHF. The CDR3 coding sequence is TGTGCCAGCAGTCGGACAGGGGATCAGCCCCAGCATTTT.

This clone was observed a few times. In nucleotides, the CDR3 is TGTGCCAGCAGCCGGACAGATAGCAATCAGCCCCAGCATTTT. It yields the protein CASSRTDSNQPQHF. The chain couples TRBV6-6 to TRBJ1-5; D may be TRBD1 (6 bases). Trimming left V 6 bases short and J 0 bases short, with 9 bases between. The germline CDR1 and CDR2 sequences are MNHNY and SVGAGI (reference sequence). The CDR3 consists of 14 residues.

The chain uses TRBV6-5 and TRBJ1-1; TRBD1 matches 7 bases. V lost 5 bases, J lost 8 bases, and 8 bases stayed unmatched. The germline CDR1 and CDR2 sequences are MNHEY and SVGAGI. This CDR3 has 13 residues. The DNA for the CDR3 is TGTGCCAGCAGTCTGCCGACAGGGAGAGAAGCTTTCTTT. As protein: CASSLPTGREAFF.

The chain uses TRBV29-1 and TRBJ1-1; perhaps TRBD1 as D (5 bases). CDR3 size: 12 residues. Germline CDR1 is SQVTM and CDR2 is ANQGSEA. Trimming left V 4 bases short and J 2 bases short, with 8 bases between. The DNA of the CDR3 is TGCAGCGTTGGGACACAAAACACTGAAGCTTTCTTT. Translation: CSVGTQNTEAFF.

The sample holds a few counts of this clone. This chain joins TRBV4-3 and TRBJ1-4; D gene uncertain. Germline CDR1 reads LGHNA; CDR2 reads YSLEER. V lost 0 bases and J lost 8, with 13 bases in between. The CDR3 spans 15 residues. CDR3 nucleotide sequence: TGCGCCAGCAGCCAAGATCTCGCTAGAAGGGAAAAACTGTTTTTT. This gives the protein CASSQDLARREKLFF.

The chain links TRBV6-5 to TRBJ2-1; 10 bases agree with TRBD2. Germline V gene lookup returns CDR1 MNHEY and CDR2 SVGAGI. V lost 6 bases to trimming and J lost 6 bases; unmatched junction nucleotides: 5. CDR3 length: 14 amino acids. The CDR3 reads CASSYSGRSNEQFF. In DNA, the CDR3 is TGTGCCAGCAGCTATAGCGGGAGGAGCAATGAGCAGTTCTTC.